This T cell receptor beta chain came from a study of blood T cells in healthy people across ages. The overall study: For every two T cells, template switching captured about one barcoded beta molecule.

Germline loops: CDR1 MNHEY, CDR2 SVGEGT. The CDR3 spans 15 residues. Trimming took 1 base from V and 4 from J, leaving 10 bases between them. Primed by a sample-barcoded 5' primer and a J-beta primer mix, a second PCR proceeded for roughly 6 to 12 cycles. Each cDNA was tagged by a template-switch adaptor containing 12 random nucleotides. The yield of each sample was at least 2.5 million CDR3-containing paired-end reads. One entry per CDR3 protein results from TCRdb running MiXCR on the 5' RACE reads. The profile shows about 1,500,000 distinct CDR3 sequences, around 42% of them singletons. The clonotype originates from a woman younger than 30 in good health. The specimen sequenced was blood. The V call is TRBV6-2 or TRBV6-3, the J call TRBJ1-4, with D tentatively TRBD1 (6 bases). The CDR3 sequence: CASSYFGTSNEKLFF. The CDR3 bases are TGTGCCAGCAGTTACTTCGGGACAAGTAATGAAAAACTGTTTTTT.